A selection of T cell receptor beta chains follows, all from one sample in a study of cytomegalovirus exposure and HLA in healthy donors. The table came from immunoSEQ multiplex PCR; TCRdb's copy has only in-frame clones and leaves some out. The table has over 100,000 clones, roughly 90% seen once; the top ten hold about 2%. What was sequenced was PBMCs. The source of these receptors is a woman aged 18-29 years in good health and CMV-seronegative. CDR3s include the opening cysteine and the closing phenylalanine or tryptophan. D genes are given only for firm matches. Size values are once, few and many counts, or a class for expanded clones, and some rows have none.

>TRBJ2-5|-|TRBV4-2|-
CASSRGGDKETQYF
TGTGCCAGCAGCCGGGGGGGCGACAAGGAGACCCAGTACTTC
>TRBJ1-2|-|TRBV7-8|-
CASSLAPRGNPEDNYGYTF
TGTGCCAGCAGCCTGGCCCCTAGGGGGAACCCAGAAGATAACTATGGCTACACCTTC
>TRBJ2-3|TRBD1|TRBV6-4|-
CASSASGQGGADTQYF
TGTGCCAGCAGCGCCAGTGGACAGGGGGGAGCAGATACGCAGTATTTT
>TRBJ2-2|TRBD1|TRBV28|-
CASSASDRGSNTGELFF
TGTGCCAGCAGCGCTTCGGACAGGGGCAGCAACACCGGGGAGCTGTTTTTT
>TRBJ1-1|TRBD1|TRBV30|-
CAWSAFDRGNTEAFF
TGTGCCTGGAGTGCCTTCGACAGGGGGAACACTGAAGCTTTCTTT
>TRBJ1-1|-|TRBV11-1|-
CASSLGGTHPTEAFF
TGTGCCAGCAGCTTAGGCGGCACCCACCCAACTGAAGCTTTCTTT
>TRBJ2-2|-|TRBV7-2|-
CASSLAAAAGELFF
TGTGCCAGCAGCTTAGCAGCTGCGGCAGGGGAGCTGTTTTTT
>TRBJ2-2|TRBD2|TRBV6-4|-
CATSPGGETGELFF
TGTGCCACCTCTCCGGGAGGGGAAACCGGGGAGCTGTTTTTT
>TRBJ1-4|-|TRBV28|-
CASSSPDRIEKLFF
TGTGCCAGCAGCTCCCCCGACAGGATTGAAAAACTGTTTTTT
>TRBJ2-7|-|TRBV9|-
CASASGLEQYF
TGTGCCAGCGCTTCGGGTTTAGAGCAGTACTTC
>TRBJ1-2|-|TRBV5-4|-
CASSLDRRAYGYTF
TGTGCCAGCAGCTTGGATCGCAGGGCCTATGGCTACACCTTC
>TRBJ1-1|-|TRBV4-2|-
CASSPRGTMNTEAFF
TGTGCCAGCAGCCCCAGGGGTACCATGAACACTGAAGCTTTCTTT
>TRBJ1-4|-|TRBV2|-
CATMGGANEKLFF
TGTGCCACCATGGGAGGAGCTAATGAAAAACTGTTTTTT
>TRBJ2-5|-|TRBV7-8|once
CASSPQGWGETQYF
TGTGCCAGCAGCCCTCAGGGTTGGGGAGAGACCCAGTACTTC
>TRBJ1-6|-|TRBV7-3|many
CASSLSGGSDSPLHF
TGTGCCAGCAGCTTAAGCGGGGGATCGGATTCACCCCTCCACTTT
>TRBJ1-2|TRBD1|TRBV15|-
CATSGRGPGYTF
TGTGCCACCAGCGGCAGGGGGCCTGGCTACACCTTC
>TRBJ2-7|-|TRBV30|-
CACETYEQYF
TGTGCCTGTGAAACTTACGAGCAGTACTTC
>TRBJ2-3|TRBD2|TRBV28|-
CASSRGRGTDTQYF
TGTGCCAGCAGTCGCGGGAGGGGCACAGATACGCAGTATTTT
>TRBJ2-3|TRBD2|TRBV27|-
CASSFGPGLEGLRTQYF
TGTGCCAGCAGTTTCGGACCGGGACTAGAGGGGTTGCGTACGCAGTATTTT
>TRBJ2-1|-|TRBV7-2|-
CASSLQADLEQFF
TGTGCCAGCAGCTTACAAGCGGACCTTGAGCAGTTCTTC
>TRBJ2-7|TRBD2|TRBV5-4|-
CASSLTSATYEQYF
TGTGCCAGCAGCTTAACTAGCGCCACCTACGAGCAGTACTTC
>TRBJ2-2|-|TRBV4-3|-
CASSQDTKTGELFF
TGCGCCAGCAGCCAAGATACTAAAACCGGGGAGCTGTTTTTT
>TRBJ1-1|-|TRBV9|-
CASSVGGGQDTEAFF
TGTGCCAGCAGCGTAGGGGGGGGCCAGGACACTGAAGCTTTCTTT
>TRBJ2-1|TRBD1|TRBV4-3|-
CASSQDPGQGFNEQFF
TGCGCCAGCAGCCAAGACCCCGGACAGGGGTTCAATGAGCAGTTCTTC
>TRBJ2-1|TRBD1|TRBV6-8|-
CASSYSRQGRNSYNEQFF
TGTGCCAGCAGTTACTCGCGACAGGGGCGAAACTCCTACAATGAGCAGTTCTTC
>TRBJ1-3|TRBD1|TRBV11-3|-
CASSVTEGQGDSNTIYF
TGTGCCAGCAGCGTTACAGAGGGACAGGGTGATTCAAACACCATATATTTT
>TRBJ2-7|-|TRBV10-2|-
CASSEAGQPLGF
TGCGCCAGCAGTGAGGCGGGACAGCCGCTGGGGTTC
>TRBJ2-5|-|TRBV5-1|-
CASSLGPQGTGETQYF
TGCGCCAGCAGCTTGGGTCCCCAGGGTACCGGGGAGACCCAGTACTTC
>TRBJ1-2|TRBD1|TRBV7-8|-
CASSARDRSIGANYGYTF
TGTGCCAGCAGCGCGAGGGACAGGTCCATAGGCGCTAACTATGGCTACACCTTC
>TRBJ1-3|-|TRBV4-1|-
CASSQVKLVGSGNTIYF
TGCGCCAGCAGCCAAGTGAAGCTCGTCGGCTCTGGAAACACCATATATTTT
>TRBJ2-1|TRBD2|TRBV28|-
CASSLTGGPGEQFF
TGTGCCAGCAGTTTAACGGGAGGGCCGGGTGAGCAGTTCTTC
>TRBJ2-7|TRBD2|TRBV7-6|-
CASSSSGLSYEQYF
TGTGCCAGCAGTTCTAGCGGCCTCTCCTACGAGCAGTACTTC
>TRBJ2-7|TRBD1|TRBV29-1|-
CSVRDSAVYEQYF
TGCAGCGTTCGGGACAGCGCGGTCTACGAGCAGTACTTC
>TRBJ2-1|TRBD2|TRBV7-9|-
CASSPYSGSSYNEQFF
TGTGCCAGCAGTCCCTATAGCGGGAGCTCCTACAATGAGCAGTTCTTC
>TRBJ2-3|TRBD1|TRBV15|-
CATSRDTGGSTDTQYF
TGTGCCACCAGCAGAGATACAGGGGGTTCCACAGATACGCAGTATTTT
>TRBJ1-2|-|TRBV7-2|few
CASSLERLYGYTF
TGTGCCAGCAGCTTAGAACGGTTGTATGGCTACACCTTC
>TRBJ2-1|-|TRBV4-3|medium-sized
CASSPTLGNNEQFF
TGCGCCAGCAGCCCAACACTAGGTAACAATGAGCAGTTCTTC
>TRBJ2-3|-|TRBV7-9|-
CASSPYSDTQYF
TGTGCCAGCAGCCCATACTCAGATACGCAGTATTTT
>TRBJ1-2|-|TRBV29-1|-
CSALPGEPFYGYTF
TGCAGCGCCCTTCCGGGAGAGCCTTTCTATGGCTACACCTTC
>TRBJ1-2|-|TRBV28|-
CASSFEGYGYTF
TGTGCCAGCAGTTTTGAGGGCTATGGCTACACCTTC
>TRBJ2-7|TRBD2|TRBV30|-
CAWSVTGGYVYEQYF
TGTGCCTGGAGTGTGACGGGAGGGTACGTCTACGAGCAGTACTTC
>TRBJ2-2|-|TRBV11-2|-
CASSLVGGLYTGELFF
TGTGCCAGCAGCTTAGTAGGAGGGCTGTACACCGGGGAGCTGTTTTTT
>TRBJ1-5|-|TRBV4-3|-
CASSQDLSGGPQHF
TGCGCCAGCAGCCAAGATCTGTCGGGAGGGCCCCAGCATTTT
>TRBJ2-1|TRBD2|TRBV7-8|once
CASTSGGSYNEQFF
TGTGCCAGCACTAGCGGAGGGTCCTACAATGAGCAGTTCTTC
>TRBJ1-2|TRBD1|TRBV28|-
CASYVGTGGGYTF
TGTGCCAGTTATGTAGGGACAGGGGGCGGCTACACCTTC
>TRBJ2-5|TRBD1|TRBV6-5|-
CASSYQRGDRETQYF
TGTGCCAGCAGTTACCAAAGAGGGGACAGAGAGACCCAGTACTTC
>TRBJ2-3|TRBD1|TRBV5-1|-
CASNTGGTDTQYF
TGCGCCAGCAATACAGGGGGCACAGATACGCAGTATTTT
>TRBJ2-5|-|TRBV4-2|-
CASSQNNQETQYF
TGTGCCAGCAGCCAAAACAACCAAGAGACCCAGTACTTC